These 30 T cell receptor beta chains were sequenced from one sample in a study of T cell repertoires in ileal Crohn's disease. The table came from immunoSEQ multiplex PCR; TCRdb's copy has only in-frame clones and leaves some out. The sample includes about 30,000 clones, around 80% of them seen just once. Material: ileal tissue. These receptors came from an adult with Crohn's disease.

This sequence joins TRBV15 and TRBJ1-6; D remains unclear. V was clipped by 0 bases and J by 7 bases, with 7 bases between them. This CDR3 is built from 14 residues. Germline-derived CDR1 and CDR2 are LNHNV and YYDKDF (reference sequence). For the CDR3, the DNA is TGTGCCACCAGCAGAGATCGGAGGAATTCACCCCTCCACTTT. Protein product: CATSRDRRNSPLHF. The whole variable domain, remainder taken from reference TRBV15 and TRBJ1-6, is DAMVIQNPRYQVTQFGKPVTLSCSQTLNHNVMYWYQQKSSQAPKLLFHYYDKDFNNEADTPDNFQSRRPNTSFCFLDIRSPGLGDTAMYLCATSRDRRNSPLHFGNGTRLTVT.

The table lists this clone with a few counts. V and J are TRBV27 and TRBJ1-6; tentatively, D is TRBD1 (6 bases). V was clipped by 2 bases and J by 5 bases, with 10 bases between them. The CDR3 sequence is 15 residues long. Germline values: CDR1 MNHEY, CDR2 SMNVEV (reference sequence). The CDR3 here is CASSLGQGNNSPLHF. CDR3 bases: TGTGCCAGCAGTTTAGGGCAGGGGAATAATTCACCCCTCCACTTT.

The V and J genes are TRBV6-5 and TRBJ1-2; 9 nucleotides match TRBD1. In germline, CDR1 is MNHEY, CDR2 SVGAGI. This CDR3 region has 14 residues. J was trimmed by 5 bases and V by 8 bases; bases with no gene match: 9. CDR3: CASGLTGGAYGYTF. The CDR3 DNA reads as TGTGCCAGCGGGCTAACAGGGGGCGCATATGGCTACACCTTC.

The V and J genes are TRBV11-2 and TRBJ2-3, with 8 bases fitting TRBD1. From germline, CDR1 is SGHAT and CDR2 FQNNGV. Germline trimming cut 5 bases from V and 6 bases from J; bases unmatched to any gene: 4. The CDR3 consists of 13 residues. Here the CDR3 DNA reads TGTGCCAGCAGCCAGGACAGGGTGGATACGCAGTATTTT. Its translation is CASSQDRVDTQYF.

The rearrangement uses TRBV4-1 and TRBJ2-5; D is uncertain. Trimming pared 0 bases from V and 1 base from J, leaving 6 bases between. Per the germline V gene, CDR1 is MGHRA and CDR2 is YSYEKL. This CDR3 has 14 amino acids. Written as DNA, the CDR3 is TGCGCCAGCAGCCAAGATCCCATCCAAGAGACCCAGTACTTC. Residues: CASSQDPIQETQYF.

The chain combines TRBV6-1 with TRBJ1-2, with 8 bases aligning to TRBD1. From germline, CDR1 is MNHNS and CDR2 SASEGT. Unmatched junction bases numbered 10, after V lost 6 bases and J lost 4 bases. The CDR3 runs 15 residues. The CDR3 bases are TGTGCCAGCAGCCTACAGACAGGGGTCTCCTATGGCTACACCTTC. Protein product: CASSLQTGVSYGYTF.

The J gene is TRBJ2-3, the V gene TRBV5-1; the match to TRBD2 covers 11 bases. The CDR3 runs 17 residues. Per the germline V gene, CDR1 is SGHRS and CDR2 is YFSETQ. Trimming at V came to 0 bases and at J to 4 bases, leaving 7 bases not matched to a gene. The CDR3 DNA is TGCGCCAGCAGCTTGGGATTTATTAGCGGGGGGGCAGATACGCAGTATTTT. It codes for CASSLGFISGGADTQYF.

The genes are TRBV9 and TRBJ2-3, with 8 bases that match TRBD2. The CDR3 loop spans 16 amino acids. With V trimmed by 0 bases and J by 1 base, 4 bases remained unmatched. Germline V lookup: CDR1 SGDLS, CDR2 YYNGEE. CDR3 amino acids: CASSVGGAGGTDTQYF. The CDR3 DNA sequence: TGTGCCAGCAGCGTAGGTGGAGCGGGGGGCACAGATACGCAGTATTTT.

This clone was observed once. The CDR3: CASSQNRDYLYF. As DNA, the CDR3 is TGCGCCAGCAGCCAAAACCGGGACTACCTTTACTTC. The V call is TRBV5-1, the J call TRBJ2-5; 7 bases agree with TRBD2. The CDR3 is 12 amino acids. V shed 4 bases and J 14 bases; nucleotides not matched to a gene: 11. Per germline, CDR1 SGHRS and CDR2 YFSETQ. The full variable domain, completed using reference TRBV5-1 and TRBJ2-5, is KAGVTQTPRYLIKTRGQQVTLSCSPISGHRSVSWYQQTPGQGLQFLFEYFSETQRNKGNFPGRFSGRQFSNSRSEMNVSTLELGDSALYLCASSQNRDYLYFGPGTRLLVL.

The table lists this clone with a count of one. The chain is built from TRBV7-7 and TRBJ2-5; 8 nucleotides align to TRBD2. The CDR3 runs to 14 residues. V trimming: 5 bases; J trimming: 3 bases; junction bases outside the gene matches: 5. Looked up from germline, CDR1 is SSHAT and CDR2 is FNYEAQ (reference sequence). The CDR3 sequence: CASSTQAGEETQYF. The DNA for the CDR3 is TGTGCCAGCAGCACTCAAGCGGGGGAAGAGACCCAGTACTTC.

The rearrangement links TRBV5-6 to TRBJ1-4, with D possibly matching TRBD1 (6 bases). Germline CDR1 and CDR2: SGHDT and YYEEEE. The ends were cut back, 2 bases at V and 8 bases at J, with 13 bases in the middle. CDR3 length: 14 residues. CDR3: CASSFWTVREKLFF. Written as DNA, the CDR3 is TGTGCCAGCAGCTTCTGGACAGTCCGCGAAAAACTGTTTTTT.

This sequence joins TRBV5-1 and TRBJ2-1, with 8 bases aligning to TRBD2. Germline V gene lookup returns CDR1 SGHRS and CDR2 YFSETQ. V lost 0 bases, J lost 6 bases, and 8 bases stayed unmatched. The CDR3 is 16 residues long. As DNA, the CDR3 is TGCGCCAGCAGCTTGGCCGGGGGGGCAGCGGGCAATGAGCAGTTCTTC. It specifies CASSLAGGAAGNEQFF. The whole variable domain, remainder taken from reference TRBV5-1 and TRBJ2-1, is KAGVTQTPRYLIKTRGQQVTLSCSPISGHRSVSWYQQTPGQGLQFLFEYFSETQRNKGNFPGRFSGRQFSNSRSEMNVSTLELGDSALYLCASSLAGGAAGNEQFFGPGTRLTVL.

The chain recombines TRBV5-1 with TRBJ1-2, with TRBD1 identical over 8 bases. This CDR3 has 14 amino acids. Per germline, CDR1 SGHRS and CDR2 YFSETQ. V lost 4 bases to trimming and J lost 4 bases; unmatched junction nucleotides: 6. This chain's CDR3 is CASSPGTGTYGYTF. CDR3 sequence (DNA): TGCGCCAGCAGCCCCGGGACAGGCACCTATGGCTACACCTTC.

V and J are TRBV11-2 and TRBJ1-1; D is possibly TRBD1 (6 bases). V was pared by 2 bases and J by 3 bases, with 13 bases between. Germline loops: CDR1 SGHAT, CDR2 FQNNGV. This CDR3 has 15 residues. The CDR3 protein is CASSLPHTGYTEAFF. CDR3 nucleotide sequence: TGTGCCAGCAGCTTACCGCACACAGGGTACACTGAAGCTTTCTTT.

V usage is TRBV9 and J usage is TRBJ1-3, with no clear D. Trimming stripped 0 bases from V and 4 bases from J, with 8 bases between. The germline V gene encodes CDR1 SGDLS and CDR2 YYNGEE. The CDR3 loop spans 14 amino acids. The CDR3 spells CASSVARSGNTIYF. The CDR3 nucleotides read TGTGCCAGCAGCGTAGCTAGGTCCGGAAACACCATATATTTT.

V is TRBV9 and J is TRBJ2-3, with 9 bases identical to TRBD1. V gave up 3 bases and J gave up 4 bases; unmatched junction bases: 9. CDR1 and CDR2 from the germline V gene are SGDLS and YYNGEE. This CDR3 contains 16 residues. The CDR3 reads CASSARMGQGADTQYF. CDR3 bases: TGTGCCAGCAGCGCGAGGATGGGACAGGGAGCAGATACGCAGTATTTT.

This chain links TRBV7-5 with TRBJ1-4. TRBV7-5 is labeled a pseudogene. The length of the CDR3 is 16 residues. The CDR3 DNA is TGTGCCAGAAGCCCAAAACATCGGACGAGGGCTGAAAAACTGTTTTTT. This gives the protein CARSPKHRTRAEKLFF.

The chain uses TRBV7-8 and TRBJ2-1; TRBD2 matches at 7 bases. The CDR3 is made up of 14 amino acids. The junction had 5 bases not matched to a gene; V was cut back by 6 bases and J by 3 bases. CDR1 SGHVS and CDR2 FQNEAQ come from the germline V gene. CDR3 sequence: CASRTTSDYNEQFF. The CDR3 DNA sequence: TGTGCCAGCAGAACAACTAGCGACTACAATGAGCAGTTCTTC. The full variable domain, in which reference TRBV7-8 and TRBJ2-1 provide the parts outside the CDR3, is GAGVSQSPRYKVAKRGQDVALRCDPISGHVSLFWYQQALGQGPEFLTYFQNEAQLDKSGLPSDRFFAERPEGSVSTLKIQRTQQEDSAVYLCASRTTSDYNEQFFGPGTRLTVL.

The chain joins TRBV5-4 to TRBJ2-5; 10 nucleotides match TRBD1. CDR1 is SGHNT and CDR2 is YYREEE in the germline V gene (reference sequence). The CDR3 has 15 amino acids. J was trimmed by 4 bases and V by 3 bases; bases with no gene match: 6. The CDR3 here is CASSSEGQGRETQYF. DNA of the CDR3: TGTGCCAGCAGCTCGGAGGGACAGGGGAGAGAGACCCAGTACTTC.

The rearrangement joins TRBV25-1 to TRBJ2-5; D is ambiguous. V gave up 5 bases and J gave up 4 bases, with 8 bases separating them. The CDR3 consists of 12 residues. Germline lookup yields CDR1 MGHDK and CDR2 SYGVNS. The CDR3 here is CASSQLSETQYF. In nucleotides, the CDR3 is TGTGCCAGCAGTCAACTATCAGAGACCCAGTACTTC.

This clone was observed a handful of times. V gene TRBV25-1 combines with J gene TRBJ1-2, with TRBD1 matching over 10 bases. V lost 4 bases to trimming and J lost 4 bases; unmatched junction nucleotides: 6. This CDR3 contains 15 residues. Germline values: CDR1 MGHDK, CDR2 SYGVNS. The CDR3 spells CASSGQGALGYGYTF. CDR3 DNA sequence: TGTGCCAGCAGTGGACAGGGGGCCTTGGGCTATGGCTACACCTTC.

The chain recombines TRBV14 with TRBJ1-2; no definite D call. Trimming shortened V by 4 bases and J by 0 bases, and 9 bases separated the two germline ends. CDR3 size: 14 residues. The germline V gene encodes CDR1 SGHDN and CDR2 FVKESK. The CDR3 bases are TGTGCCAGCAGCCGTGGAGGGACTAACTATGGCTACACCTTC. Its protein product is CASSRGGTNYGYTF.

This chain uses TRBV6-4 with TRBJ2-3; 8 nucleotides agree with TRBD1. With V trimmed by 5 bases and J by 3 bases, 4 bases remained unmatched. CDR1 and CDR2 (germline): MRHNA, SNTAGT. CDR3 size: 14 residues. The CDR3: CASSPDRATDTQYF. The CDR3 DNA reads TGTGCCAGCAGTCCGGACAGGGCAACAGATACGCAGTATTTT.

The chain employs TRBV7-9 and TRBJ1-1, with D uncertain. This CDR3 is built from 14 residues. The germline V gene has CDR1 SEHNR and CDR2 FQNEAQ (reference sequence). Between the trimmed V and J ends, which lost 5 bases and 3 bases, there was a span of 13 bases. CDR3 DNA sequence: TGTGCCAGCAGCCAAAAGAAGGAGGACACTGAAGCTTTCTTT. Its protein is CASSQKKEDTEAFF. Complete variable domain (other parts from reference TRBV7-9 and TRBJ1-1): DTGVSQNPRHKITKRGQNVTFRCDPISEHNRLYWYRQTLGQGPEFLTYFQNEAQLEKSRLLSDRFSAERPKGSFSTLEIQRTEQGDSAMYLCASSQKKEDTEAFFGQGTRLTVV.

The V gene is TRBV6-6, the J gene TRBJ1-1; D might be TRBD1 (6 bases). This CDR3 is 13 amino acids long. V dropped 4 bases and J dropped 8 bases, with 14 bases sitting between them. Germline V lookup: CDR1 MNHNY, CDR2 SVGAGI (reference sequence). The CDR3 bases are TGTGCCAGCAGTTCCTGGAGTGGGACAGAAGCTTTCTTT. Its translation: CASSSWSGTEAFF.

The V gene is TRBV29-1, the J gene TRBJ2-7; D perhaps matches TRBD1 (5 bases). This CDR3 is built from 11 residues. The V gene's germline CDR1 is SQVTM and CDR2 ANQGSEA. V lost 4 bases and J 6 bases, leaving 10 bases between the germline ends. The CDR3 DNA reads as TGCAGCGTTGGAGCAGGGCGCGAGCAGTACTTC. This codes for CSVGAGREQYF.

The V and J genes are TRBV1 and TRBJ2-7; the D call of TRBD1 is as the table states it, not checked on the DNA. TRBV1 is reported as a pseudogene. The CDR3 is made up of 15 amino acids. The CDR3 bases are TGCACCAGCAGGTCAGGTTTCCACCGCCCCTACGAGCAGTACTTC. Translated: CTSRSGFHRPYEQYF.

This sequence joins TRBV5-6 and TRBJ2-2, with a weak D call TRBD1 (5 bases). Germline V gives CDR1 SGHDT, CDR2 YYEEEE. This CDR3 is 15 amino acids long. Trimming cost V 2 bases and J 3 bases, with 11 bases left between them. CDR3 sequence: CASSLGGRDTGELFF. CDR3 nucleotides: TGTGCCAGCAGCTTAGGTGGCAGGGACACCGGGGAGCTGTTTTTT.

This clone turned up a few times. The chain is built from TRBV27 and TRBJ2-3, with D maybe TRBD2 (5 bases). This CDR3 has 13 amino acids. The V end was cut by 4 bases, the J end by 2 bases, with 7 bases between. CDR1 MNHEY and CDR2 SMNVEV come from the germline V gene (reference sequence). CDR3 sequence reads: CASSSTTTDTQYF. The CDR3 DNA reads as TGTGCCAGCAGTTCGACTACCACAGATACGCAGTATTTT.

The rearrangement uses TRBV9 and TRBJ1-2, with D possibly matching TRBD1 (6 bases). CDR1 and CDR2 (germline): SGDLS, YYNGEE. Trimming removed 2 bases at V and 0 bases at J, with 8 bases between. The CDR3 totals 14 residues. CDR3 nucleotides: TGTGCCAGCAGCGTGGACAGCTCTAACTATGGCTACACCTTC. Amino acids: CASSVDSSNYGYTF.